This TCR beta chain was sequenced in a study of T cell responses to AZD1222 COVID-19 vaccine. General study points: Dominant at 160-218 and 743-854, vaccine-associated CD4 TCRs also spanned spike. The study reported that nearly half of spike-specific TCRs target unmutated variant regions.

On this clone: Its antigen is as yet unknown.

Clones were sequenced by immunoSEQ multiplex PCR, and TCRdb holds only the in-frame ones, with some missing. The repertoire consists of roughly 150,000 clones, with roughly nine tenths occurring once and the leading ten covering over 1%. Looked up from germline, CDR1 is KGHSH and CDR2 is LQKENI. CDR3 length: 16 amino acids. Trimming cost V 3 bases and J 0 bases; bases outside gene matches: 4. The specimen was peripheral blood, collected 28 days after the second AZD1222 dose. The clonotype originates from an adult who received the AZD1222 COVID-19 vaccine. J is TRBJ1-3 and V is TRBV18, with 8 bases matching TRBD1. Written as DNA, the CDR3 is TGTGCCAGCTCACCTCCAGGGGGCCCCTCTGGAAACACCATATATTTT. Protein product: CASSPPGGPSGNTIYF.